These 5 T cell receptor beta chains came from one sample sequenced in a study of T cell responses to AZD1222 COVID-19 vaccine. Data came from immunoSEQ multiplex PCR; TCRdb stores just in-frame clones and leaves some out. The repertoire holds about 180,000 clones, with 90% to 95% as singletons. The specimen comprised peripheral blood, sampled on day 0 of AZD1222 vaccination. These TCRs come from an adult in good health.

The sample holds a few counts of this clone. The rearrangement uses TRBV6-6 and TRBJ2-1; D gene ambiguous. Germline V gene lookup returns CDR1 MNHNY and CDR2 SVGAGI (reference sequence). Trimming cost V 1 base and J 5 bases, with 12 bases left between them. The length of the CDR3 is 15 residues. The CDR3 DNA reads as TGTGCCAGCAGTTACTTCCGGATAAAGGACAATGAGCAGTTCTTC. Amino acid sequence: CASSYFRIKDNEQFF.

The rearrangement joins TRBV7-9 to TRBJ2-5; TRBD1 aligns across 8 bases. The CDR3 extends over 14 amino acids. V trimming: 1 base; J trimming: 2 bases; junction bases outside the gene matches: 0. From germline, CDR1 is SEHNR and CDR2 FQNEAQ (reference sequence). In DNA, the CDR3 is TGTGCCAGCAGCTTAGGGACAGGGCAAGAGACCCAGTACTTC. This gives the protein CASSLGTGQETQYF.

This chain uses TRBV7-2 with TRBJ2-3; 12 positions agree with TRBD2. Germline lookup yields CDR1 SGHTA and CDR2 FQGNSA. The trim removed 5 bases at V and 5 bases at J, leaving 8 bases unmatched. This CDR3 is 16 amino acids long. The CDR3 bases are TGTGCCAGCAGCGTCTCTAGCGGGGGGGCCGGAGATACGCAGTATTTT. The encoded protein is CASSVSSGGAGDTQYF.

This clone appeared a single time. The gene calls are TRBV14 and TRBJ2-7; no clear D. This CDR3 region has 14 residues. Deletions cut 0 bases from V and 6 bases from J, with 12 bases between. The germline V gene encodes CDR1 SGHDN and CDR2 FVKESK. Written as DNA, the CDR3 is TGTGCCAGCAGCCAAGATATGAGTGGGGTCGAGCAGTACTTC. It codes for CASSQDMSGVEQYF.

This sequence joins TRBV28 and TRBJ1-3, with 8 positions matching TRBD1. Germline trimming cut 6 bases from V and 0 bases from J; bases unmatched to any gene: 10. CDR3 length: 17 residues. Germline CDR1 and CDR2: MDHEN and SYDVKM. CDR3 coding DNA: TGTGCCAGCAGCCTCCCGGGACAGGCTTTCTCTGGAAACACCATATATTTT. Amino acid sequence: CASSLPGQAFSGNTIYF.